This T cell receptor beta chain originates from a study of T cell responses to AZD1222 COVID-19 vaccine. TCRdb's table, derived via immunoSEQ multiplex PCR, lists solely in-frame clones and lacks some. This sample yields 250,000 to 300,000 clones, of which approximately 94% are seen a single time; 0.5% to 0.65% belongs to the top ten. Regarding the study as a whole: Along spike, vaccine-associated CD4 TCRs were found throughout, with dominance at 160-218 and 743-854. Just a handful of AZD1222 recipients tested seropositive at baseline. Mostly white British, mostly female donors; authors suggested clonal diversity may be underestimated.

Comments on this clone: As yet, its antigen is unknown.

J lost 0 bases, V lost 7 bases, and 4 bases had no gene match. The CDR3 is 14 residues long. Germline loops: CDR1 MNHEY, CDR2 SVGAGI. The chain links TRBV6-5 to TRBJ1-1, with TRBD1 identical over 8 bases. This clonotype was obtained from an adult who received the AZD1222 COVID-19 vaccine. The source material was peripheral blood, sampled 28 days after the second AZD1222 dose. The CDR3 DNA reads TGTGCCAGCAAACCGACAGGGGTGAACACTGAAGCTTTCTTT. Its protein is CASKPTGVNTEAFF.